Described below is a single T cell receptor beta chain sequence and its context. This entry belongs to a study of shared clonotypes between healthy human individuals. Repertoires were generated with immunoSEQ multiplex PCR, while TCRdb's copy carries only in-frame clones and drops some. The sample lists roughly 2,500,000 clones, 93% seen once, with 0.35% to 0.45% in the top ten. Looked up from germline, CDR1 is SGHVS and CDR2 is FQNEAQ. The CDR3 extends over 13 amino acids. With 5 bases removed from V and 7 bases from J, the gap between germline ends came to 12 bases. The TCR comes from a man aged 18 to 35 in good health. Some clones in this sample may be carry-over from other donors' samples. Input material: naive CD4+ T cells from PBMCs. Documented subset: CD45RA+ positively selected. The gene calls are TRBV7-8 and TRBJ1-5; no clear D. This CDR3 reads CASSLPGSQPQHF. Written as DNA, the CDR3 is TGTGCCAGCAGCCTTCCCGGTAGCCAGCCCCAGCATTTT.